A single sample gave rise to the 23 T cell receptor beta chains below, sequenced in a study of Japanese encephalitis immunity and Zika vaccine responses. For 6 days, PBMCs labeled with CFSE were cultured with peptide pools at roughly 0.91 ug/mL each. Live CD56-CD19-CD16-CD3+CD4+ cells with low CFSE were sorted unfixed as proliferating CD4 T cells. TCRdb re-analysed the 5' RACE reads in MiXCR, keeping a single row per CDR3 protein. The table lists around 1,600 distinct CDR3 sequences, approximately 6.9% of them singletons. Sequenced here: antigen-activated CD4+ T cells from blood, cultured, sampled during a Zika inactivated vaccine study. These receptors were obtained from an adult woman who received an inactivated Zika virus vaccine.

Within the sample, this clonotype is medium-sized. CDR3 sequence: CASSQERYTYGYTF. In DNA form, the CDR3 reads TGCGCCAGCAGCCAAGAGCGCTACACCTATGGCTACACCTTC. The chain employs TRBV4-1 and TRBJ1-2; no definite D call. The CDR3 is 14 residues long. V lost 0 bases to trimming and J lost 4 bases, with 9 bases between them. In germline, CDR1 is MGHRA, CDR2 YSYEKL.

This rearrangement joins TRBV10-3 to TRBJ1-2; 10 bases map to TRBD1. V gave up 2 bases and J gave up 6 bases; unmatched junction bases: 9. Germline V CDR1 and CDR2: ENHRY, SYGVKD. The CDR3 covers 16 residues. The CDR3 spells CAISEPQGDRGDGYTF. CDR3 DNA sequence: TGTGCCATCAGTGAGCCACAGGGGGACAGGGGTGATGGCTACACCTTC.

This clonotype is medium-sized within its sample. The chain is built from TRBV6-1 and TRBJ2-5; no firm D call. Per the germline V gene, CDR1 is MNHNS and CDR2 is SASEGT. This CDR3 region has 14 residues. The V and J ends lost 1 base and 5 bases respectively, with 11 bases between them. CDR3 bases: TGTGCCAGCAGTGAAGACGGGCCATGGGAGACCCAGTACTTC. This sequence encodes CASSEDGPWETQYF.

In its sample, this clonotype was seen many times. V gene TRBV12-3 or TRBV12-4 combines with J gene TRBJ2-2; D gene unclear. This CDR3 has 17 amino acids. V dropped 6 bases and J dropped 2 bases, with 19 bases sitting between them. This chain's CDR3 is CASRPTPDTLNTGELFF. In nucleotides, the CDR3 is TGTGCCAGCAGGCCCACCCCCGACACCCTAAACACCGGGGAGCTGTTTTTT.

By frequency in the sample, this clonotype is large. This chain connects TRBV7-9 to TRBJ1-2; D is ambiguous. Germline CDR1 and CDR2: SEHNR and FQNEAQ (reference sequence). Between the trimmed V and J ends, which lost 1 base and 8 bases, there was a span of 11 bases. The CDR3 is 13 amino acids. CDR3 DNA sequence: TGTGCCAGCAGCTTAGGGACGGTGGGAGGCTACACCTTC. Protein sequence: CASSLGTVGGYTF.

This clonotype was seen a handful of times. This chain connects TRBV7-2 to TRBJ1-2; TRBD1 aligns across 9 bases. CDR1 is SGHTA and CDR2 is FQGNSA in the germline V gene. This CDR3 spans 16 amino acids. Germline trimming cut 1 base from V and 6 bases from J; bases unmatched to any gene: 9. The CDR3: CASSLVPGTGFHGYTF. In nucleotides, the CDR3 is TGTGCCAGCAGCTTAGTGCCCGGGACAGGGTTCCATGGCTACACCTTC.

This clonotype appeared a few times. The rearrangement links TRBV20-1 to TRBJ2-1; D might be TRBD1 (5 bases). The V and J ends lost 0 bases and 3 bases respectively, with 12 bases between them. The CDR3 has 15 residues. Germline CDR1 DFQATT, CDR2 SNEGSKA (reference sequence). The CDR3 here is CSAREAGLIYNEQFF. CDR3 in DNA: TGCAGTGCTAGAGAGGCAGGGCTTATCTACAATGAGCAGTTCTTC.

This clonotype was detected many times. This chain joins TRBV20-1 and TRBJ2-3, with D perhaps being TRBD1 or TRBD2 (6 bases each). Germline V gene data show CDR1 as DFQATT and CDR2 as SNEGSKA (reference sequence). V was pared by 1 base and J by 3 bases, with 11 bases between. The CDR3 contains 14 residues. This CDR3 reads CSARVWGATDTQYF. CDR3 coding DNA: TGCAGTGCTAGAGTATGGGGGGCTACAGATACGCAGTATTTT.

This clonotype was detected many times. The rearrangement links TRBV4-3 to TRBJ2-2; possible D gene TRBD2, 5 bases. V was clipped by 0 bases and J by 10 bases, with 15 bases between them. Germline V lookup: CDR1 LGHNA, CDR2 YSLEER. The length of the CDR3 is 15 residues. The CDR3 here is CASSQDRWFGEELFF. In DNA form, the CDR3 reads TGCGCCAGCAGCCAAGATAGATGGTTCGGGGAGGAGCTGTTTTTT.

This clonotype was counted only a few times. The rearrangement uses TRBV5-6 and TRBJ2-7; TRBD1 matches 9 bases. Germline V gene data show CDR1 as SGHDT and CDR2 as YYEEEE. The V gene end was trimmed by 8 bases and the J gene end by 3 bases; junction bases not matched to a gene: 9. The length of the CDR3 is 14 residues. The CDR3 DNA sequence: TGTGCCAGTTACTACCGGGACAGGGACTACGAGCAGTACTTC. Protein product: CASYYRDRDYEQYF.

The chain recombines TRBV6-5 with TRBJ2-1; D possibly corresponds to TRBD1 (7 bases). The CDR3 consists of 15 residues. V lost 10 bases, J lost 4 bases, and 20 bases lay in between. The germline CDR1 and CDR2 sequences are MNHEY and SVGAGI. This CDR3 is CATREDRDSYNEQFF. The CDR3 nucleotides read TGTGCCACCAGGGAAGACAGGGACTCTTACAATGAGCAGTTCTTC.

V gene TRBV7-2 combines with J gene TRBJ2-7, with TRBD2 identical over 8 bases. The CDR3 spans 14 residues. Germline values: CDR1 SGHTA, CDR2 FQGNSA. V lost 4 bases to trimming and J lost 4 bases; unmatched junction nucleotides: 6. DNA of the CDR3: TGTGCCAGCAGCTCTCAGCGGGGGCGTTACGAGCAGTACTTC. Encoded protein: CASSSQRGRYEQYF.

Judged by abundance, this clonotype is medium-sized (0.01 to 0.1%). The J gene is TRBJ1-2, the V gene TRBV4-1; D not resolved. V was shortened by 1 base and J by 0 bases, with 21 bases between the two germline ends. Per the germline V gene, CDR1 is MGHRA and CDR2 is YSYEKL. This CDR3 has 19 residues. The CDR3 sequence: CASSQGRHIVSASNYGYTF. The CDR3 DNA follows: TGCGCCAGCAGCCAAGGACGACACATCGTTTCCGCCTCTAACTATGGCTACACCTTC.

Relative to its sample, this clonotype is medium-sized (0.01 to 0.1%). The chain couples TRBV27 to TRBJ2-1; D is unclear. The germline V gene has CDR1 MNHEY and CDR2 SMNVEV (reference sequence). CDR3 length: 17 amino acids. V lost 1 base, J lost 2 bases, and 15 bases lay in between. This CDR3 is CASSLFPIHSPYNEQFF. The CDR3, as DNA: TGTGCCAGCAGTTTATTCCCCATCCACTCCCCCTACAATGAGCAGTTCTTC.

This clonotype is categorized as medium-sized. The V and J genes are TRBV20-1 and TRBJ1-6; the match to TRBD1 covers 8 bases. The germline V gene encodes CDR1 DFQATT and CDR2 SNEGSKA (reference sequence). J lost 3 bases, V lost 1 base, and 5 bases had no gene match. This CDR3 has 16 amino acids. The CDR3 bases are TGCAGTGCTAGAGGGGACAGGAGGATCTATAATTCACCCCTCCACTTT. Amino acid sequence: CSARGDRRIYNSPLHF.

This clonotype was detected ten times or more. The chain links TRBV6-1 to TRBJ2-1; no reliable D call. Trimming removed 3 bases at V and 10 bases at J, with 13 bases between. This CDR3 comprises 13 residues. In germline, CDR1 is MNHNS, CDR2 SASEGT. CDR3 sequence: CASSDALGTEQFF. CDR3 nucleotide sequence: TGTGCCAGCAGTGACGCCCTTGGCACCGAGCAGTTCTTC.

This clonotype appeared many times. This rearrangement joins TRBV10-3 to TRBJ2-1; D perhaps matches TRBD1 (6 bases). The CDR3 consists of 16 residues. V lost 4 bases to trimming and J lost 0 bases, with 13 bases between them. CDR1 is ENHRY and CDR2 is SYGVKD in the germline V gene. The CDR3 here is CAISGPTGSSYNEQFF. As DNA, the CDR3 is TGTGCCATCAGTGGGCCCACAGGGAGCTCCTACAATGAGCAGTTCTTC.

This clonotype is labeled large. The V and J genes are TRBV20-1 and TRBJ2-1; 8 positions match TRBD2. Germline V gene sequence: CDR1 DFQATT, CDR2 SNEGSKA (reference sequence). The CDR3 loop spans 20 amino acids. V lost 1 base, J lost 4 bases, and 21 bases stayed unmatched. The CDR3 DNA reads as TGCAGTGCTAGAGCCCCCACAACTCGCACCTTCGCGGGGGGTTACAATGAGCAGTTCTTC. This translates into CSARAPTTRTFAGGYNEQFF.

A few counts support this clonotype. CDR3 DNA sequence: TGTGCCAGCTCACCACCTGGGACTAGCGGGGGAGAGACCCAGTACTTC. Translated, it gives CASSPPGTSGGETQYF. The genes are TRBV18 and TRBJ2-5, with TRBD2 matching 14 bases. The V gene end was trimmed by 0 bases and the J gene end by 4 bases; junction bases not matched to a gene: 1. The CDR3 spans 16 residues. The germline V gene has CDR1 KGHSH and CDR2 LQKENI.

Ten or more counts support this clonotype. This chain uses TRBV5-1 with TRBJ1-6; a possible D gene is TRBD1 (6 bases). Per the germline V gene, CDR1 is SGHRS and CDR2 is YFSETQ. This CDR3 comprises 14 residues. Trimming left V 4 bases short and J 8 bases short, with 13 bases between. As DNA, the CDR3 is TGCGCCAGCAGCCTGGACAGAGAAGATTCACCCCTCCACTTT. It specifies CASSLDREDSPLHF.

By sample share, this clonotype is medium-sized. The rearrangement joins TRBV4-3 to TRBJ2-2; 9 bases map to TRBD1. The germline V gene encodes CDR1 LGHNA and CDR2 YSLEER. This CDR3 has 16 amino acids. Trimming cost V 4 bases and J 6 bases; bases outside gene matches: 9. The CDR3 here is CASSRPGQGFPGELFF. CDR3 sequence (DNA): TGCGCCAGCAGCCGTCCGGGACAGGGATTTCCCGGGGAGCTGTTTTTT.

Relative to its sample, this clonotype is medium-sized. The chain combines TRBV27 with TRBJ1-5; D is possibly TRBD1 (6 bases). V shed 8 bases and J shed 6 bases, with 20 bases lying between them. The germline V gene encodes CDR1 MNHEY and CDR2 SMNVEV (reference sequence). The CDR3 loop spans 15 amino acids. The CDR3 coding sequence is TGTGCCAGCTCCAAACAGGGATTGGGGACTCAGCCCCAGCATTTT. It is translated as CASSKQGLGTQPQHF.

In its sample, this clonotype ranks as medium-sized. This chain links TRBV14 with TRBJ1-2; 7 nucleotides agree with TRBD1. There are 17 residues in the CDR3. Germline loops: CDR1 SGHDN, CDR2 FVKESK. The V and J ends lost 2 bases and 3 bases, in that order; junction bases with no gene match: 12. The CDR3 coding sequence is TGTGCCAGCAGCCAAAATAGCCTACAGGGGTTTGACTATGGCTACACCTTC. This translates into CASSQNSLQGFDYGYTF.